This TCR beta chain was obtained from a study of T cells expressing NK-cell markers (dated by TCRdb to 2020 to 2021). As for the study more broadly: In sorted CD3+CD56+NKG2C+, CD3+CD56+NKG2C- and CD3+CD56-NKG2C+ T-cell subsets from several donors, TCR beta-chain repertoires were profiled. Seven of the eight sequenced donors were HCMV-seropositive and one was HCMV-seronegative. The eight sequenced donors were randomly selected healthy volunteers, three men and five women. Illumina HiSeq 2000/2500, MiSeq or NextSeq was used to sequence libraries as 2 x 150 bp reads. Overall study outcomes, separate from this receptor: In about 6 donors, the dominant CD3+CD56+NKG2C+ clonotypes were found to rank among the top 10 CD8+ clonotypes and to make up roughly 1.0-7.0% of CD8+ T cells. It remained unclear whether the expanded NKG2C-expressing T cell clones were specific for HCMV antigens. Those dominant clonotypes were again the most abundant among CD3+CD56-NKG2C+ cells in several donors, at about 28.3-60.1%.

Taken from cysteine to phenylalanine, the CDR3 has 15 residues. DNA for this receptor is not on file. In the germline V gene, CDR1 corresponds to KGHDR and CDR2 to SFDVKD. In the case of this clonotype: This clone's antigen is unknown.

TCRdb shows the sequencer as Illumina HiSeq 2000. 5'RACE template switching, by which a universal primer site and unique molecular identifiers were added, was used to make TCR beta cDNA libraries. cDNA synthesis was primed from the TCR beta constant segment, followed by two successive PCR amplification steps. In the source study's methods: Reads were demultiplexed and grouped by UMI with MIGEC, and clonotypes were assembled and quantified with MiTCR. To exclude erroneous sequences, any TCR cDNA sequence not supported by at least two reads was discarded. The tcR package was used for downstream repertoire analysis, and clonotypes were matched across fractions by CDR3 nucleotide sequence plus V segment. VDJmatch was used to annotate antigen specificity against VDJdb, with one amino acid substitution in CDR3 allowed. TCRdb reanalyzed the reads, keeping one entry per CDR3 protein sequence and omitting DNA. In this record, the V and J calls reflect TCRdb's handling and not the investigators' own analysis. The sample has roughly 450,000 distinct CDR3 sequences on record. The ten largest clones add up to around 1.4% of the sample.

HCMV-specific IgG was detected in serum with a commercial ELISA kit to determine HCMV serostatus. Ficoll density gradient centrifugation was used to isolate peripheral blood mononuclear cells from blood. The source is a woman between 50 and 59 years old in good health. Donor details come from another sample of the same person, matched by shared clones. The V and J genes are TRBV24-1 and TRBJ1-1; TCRdb outputs TRBD1, but without DNA this stays unchecked. The sequenced sample was blood T cells: a sorted CD56 or NKG2C T cell subset, CD4+ or CD8+ T cells, or bulk PBMC T cells (not recorded which). CDR3 reads: CATSDGQGAFSEAFF.